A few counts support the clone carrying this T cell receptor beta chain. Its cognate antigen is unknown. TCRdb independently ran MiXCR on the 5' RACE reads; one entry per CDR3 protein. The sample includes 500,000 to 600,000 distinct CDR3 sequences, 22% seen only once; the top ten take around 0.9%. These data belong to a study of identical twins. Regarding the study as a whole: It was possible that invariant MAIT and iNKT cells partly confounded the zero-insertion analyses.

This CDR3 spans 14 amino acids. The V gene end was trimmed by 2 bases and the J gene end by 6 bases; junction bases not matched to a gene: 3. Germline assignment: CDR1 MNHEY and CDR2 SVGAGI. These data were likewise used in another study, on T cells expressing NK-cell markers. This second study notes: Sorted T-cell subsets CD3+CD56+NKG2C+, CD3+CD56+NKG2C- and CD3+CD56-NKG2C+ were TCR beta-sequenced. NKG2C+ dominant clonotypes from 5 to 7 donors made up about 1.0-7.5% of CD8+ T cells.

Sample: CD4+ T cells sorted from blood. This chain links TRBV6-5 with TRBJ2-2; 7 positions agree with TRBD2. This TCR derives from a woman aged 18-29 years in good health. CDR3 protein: CASSYGLGAGELFF. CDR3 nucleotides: TGTGCCAGCAGTTACGGACTAGGCGCCGGGGAGCTGTTTTTT.